These 21 T cell receptor beta chains share one sample of origin, sequenced in a study of T-cell memory formation after mild COVID-19. In TCRdb, the 5' RACE reads were re-called with MiXCR into one record per CDR3 protein. The sample lists almost 350,000 distinct CDR3 sequences, 20% to 25% seen once, with approximately 22% in the top ten. The sample was PBMCs or a T cell subset sorted from them (not recorded which). Source of these receptors: a man younger than 35 who had mild COVID-19 (a few samples of this study predate the infection). Cell type and time point are not known.

Only a few counts were recorded for this clonotype. The rearrangement links TRBV7-8 to TRBJ2-7; D is perhaps TRBD1 (6 bases). Trimming stripped 5 bases from V and 3 bases from J, with 14 bases between. The germline CDR1 and CDR2 sequences are SGHVS and FQNEAQ. This CDR3 comprises 14 residues. The CDR3 sequence: CASSHGPRGYEQYV. DNA of the CDR3: TGTGCCAGCAGCCATGGGCCCAGGGGCTACGAGCAGTACGTC.

The V call is TRBV27, the J call TRBJ1-3; 7 nucleotides agree with TRBD1. Per the germline V gene, CDR1 is MNHEY and CDR2 is SMNVEV (reference sequence). Trimming took 5 bases from V and 4 from J; bases not matched to a gene: 5. CDR3 length equals 14 residues. CDR3 sequence (DNA): TGTGCCAGCAGTCTAAGGGGGCAAGGAAACACCATATATTTT. This encodes CASSLRGQGNTIYF.

This clonotype occurred a few times. The rearrangement joins TRBV24-1 to TRBJ2-1; 10 bases map to TRBD2. This CDR3 spans 14 amino acids. Germline V CDR1 and CDR2: KGHDR, SFDVKD. Losses at the gene ends were 6 bases for V and 3 bases for J; bases not matched to a gene: 1. CDR3 protein: CATSPSGGYNEQFF. CDR3 nucleotide sequence: TGTGCCACCAGTCCTAGCGGGGGCTACAATGAGCAGTTCTTC.

In its sample, this clonotype was seen a few times. V and J are TRBV2 and TRBJ2-5; no reliable D call. Deletions cut 4 bases from V and 1 base from J, with 7 bases between. The CDR3 is made up of 13 amino acids. Germline-derived CDR1 and CDR2 are SNHLY and FYNNEI. This chain's CDR3 is CASSAAIQETQYF. CDR3 in DNA: TGTGCCAGCAGTGCGGCTATCCAAGAGACCCAGTACTTC.

This clonotype was picked up a small number of times. The chain couples TRBV23-1 to TRBJ2-5; D remains ambiguous. TRBV23-1 is annotated as an ORF whose role is uncertain. The CDR3 loop spans 17 amino acids. Trimming removed 1 base at V and 4 bases at J, with 19 bases between. The CDR3, as DNA: TGCGCCAGCAGTCAATTTGCTTCGGGTCTGCTCGGAGAGACCCAGTACTTC. Residues: CASSQFASGLLGETQYF.

V is TRBV4-2 and J is TRBJ1-1, with D perhaps TRBD1 (5 bases). Germline loops: CDR1 LGHNA, CDR2 YNFKEQ. Trimming left V 4 bases short and J 1 base short, with 13 bases between. The CDR3 sequence is 15 residues long. The CDR3 DNA is TGTGCCAGCAGCCCCCTTGCAGGGTGGAACACTGAAGCTTTCTTT. Its translation is CASSPLAGWNTEAFF.

The chain recombines TRBV18 with TRBJ2-2, with 11 bases lining up with TRBD2. V lost 0 bases and J lost 1; bases outside the gene matches: 4. The CDR3 spans 18 residues. Germline V gives CDR1 KGHSH, CDR2 LQKENI. The CDR3 protein is CASSPPFGTSGNTGELFF. Here the CDR3 DNA reads TGTGCCAGCTCACCACCTTTCGGGACTAGCGGGAACACCGGGGAGCTGTTTTTT.

DNA of the CDR3: TGTGCCACGAGCCAGGGGGATTATGGCTACACCTTC. It yields the protein CATSQGDYGYTF. The chain joins TRBV10-3 to TRBJ1-2; the match to TRBD1 covers 7 bases. CDR1 ENHRY and CDR2 SYGVKD come from the germline V gene. V lost 10 bases and J lost 5; bases outside the gene matches: 7. The CDR3 is made up of 12 amino acids.

The table lists this clonotype with a few counts. CDR3 DNA sequence: TGTGCCAGCAGCCAAGGAGGCGCCAGAAATTACGAGCAGTACTTC. This gives the protein CASSQGGARNYEQYF. V is TRBV14 and J is TRBJ2-7, with D unresolved. The germline V gene encodes CDR1 SGHDN and CDR2 FVKESK. V was clipped by 1 base and J by 4 bases, with 14 bases between them. CDR3 length: 15 residues.

This clonotype has just a few counts. The V call is TRBV6-2 or TRBV6-3, the J call TRBJ2-1; TRBD1 aligns across 12 bases. The CDR3 loop spans 14 amino acids. The trim removed 6 bases at V and 9 bases at J, leaving 6 bases unmatched. The germline V gene encodes CDR1 MNHEY and CDR2 SVGEGT. The CDR3 reads CASSRDRGLLEQFF. The CDR3 DNA reads TGTGCCAGCAGCAGGGACAGGGGGCTACTTGAGCAGTTCTTC.

This clonotype was detected ten times or more. The genes are TRBV7-2 and TRBJ2-3, with a weak D call TRBD2 (5 bases). Trimming stripped 5 bases from V and 4 bases from J, with 10 bases between. Germline CDR1 SGHTA, CDR2 FQGNSA. This CDR3 spans 13 amino acids. The CDR3 DNA follows: TGTGCCAGCAGCCACGGGATGGCAGATACGCAGTATTTT. Amino acids: CASSHGMADTQYF.

This clonotype was observed a few times. No DNA is shown, since the ends of the CDR3 on it are uncertain; the CDR3 is the one TCRdb lists. The J gene is TRBJ2-2, the V gene TRBV7-6; TRBD1, the table's D call, was not compared with the DNA. Germline V CDR1 and CDR2: SGHVS, FNYEAQ. Both ends counted, the CDR3 spans 18 residues. This chain's CDR3 is CASSLGRGGGFGSGELFF.

The chain recombines TRBV12-3 or TRBV12-4 with TRBJ2-5, with 9 bases identical to TRBD2. This CDR3 contains 15 residues. The J segment lost 4 bases and the V segment lost 4 bases, leaving 7 bases of the junction unmatched. DNA for the CDR3: TGTGCCAGCAGTTCGGGACTAGCCCTCCCAGAGACCCAGTACTTC. Translation gives CASSSGLALPETQYF.

This clonotype has ten or more counts. This sequence joins TRBV7-9 and TRBJ2-2, with 8 positions matching TRBD1. Germline V CDR1 and CDR2: SEHNR, FQNEAQ (reference sequence). Trimming at V came to 5 bases and at J to 6 bases, leaving 5 bases not matched to a gene. The length of the CDR3 is 14 residues. The CDR3 nucleotides read TGTGCCAGCAGCGTAGGACAGGGAGCCGGGGAGCTGTTTTTT. The encoded protein is CASSVGQGAGELFF.

The chain joins TRBV4-3 to TRBJ1-5; D might be TRBD1 (5 bases). Germline V gene sequence: CDR1 LGHNA, CDR2 YSLEER. CDR3 length: 15 amino acids. V was shortened by 1 base and J by 1 base, with 8 bases between the two germline ends. The CDR3 is CASSQARGSNQPQHF. CDR3 DNA sequence: TGCGCCAGCAGCCAAGCTCGGGGCAGCAATCAGCCCCAGCATTTT.

This clonotype was detected ten times or more. This chain uses TRBV20-1 with TRBJ1-2, with 11 bases lining up with TRBD1. In germline, CDR1 is DFQATT, CDR2 SNEGSKA (reference sequence). Unmatched junction bases numbered 12, after V lost 6 bases and J lost 9 bases. CDR3 length equals 14 residues. DNA of the CDR3: TGCAGTGCCCTTACCGGGACAGGGGGGAGAAGCTACACCTTC. It yields the protein CSALTGTGGRSYTF.

The rearrangement links TRBV3-1 to TRBJ2-3; TRBD2 is a possible D gene (5 bases). Deletions cut 5 bases from V and 4 bases from J, with 13 bases between. This CDR3 comprises 14 residues. In germline, CDR1 is LGHDT, CDR2 YNNKEL (reference sequence). DNA for the CDR3: TGTGCCAGCAGCATGATGGACGGGGCAGATACGCAGTATTTT. This codes for CASSMMDGADTQYF.

The chain links TRBV18 to TRBJ2-5, with D unclear. V gave up 0 bases and J gave up 4 bases, with 12 bases separating them. Germline V lookup: CDR1 KGHSH, CDR2 LQKENI. The CDR3 extends over 15 amino acids. The CDR3 loop reads CASSPPGLALETQYF. The CDR3 DNA reads TGTGCCAGCTCACCACCGGGTCTGGCTTTAGAGACCCAGTACTTC.

The rearrangement joins TRBV4-3 to TRBJ1-2; D not resolved. The CDR3 contains 16 residues. Trimming left V 0 bases short and J 1 base short, with 12 bases between. Germline loops: CDR1 LGHNA, CDR2 YSLEER. The DNA of the CDR3 is TGCGCCAGCAGCCAAGAGAGTTGGCGGAGTAACTATGGCTACACCTTC. This codes for CASSQESWRSNYGYTF.

The chain is built from TRBV4-1 and TRBJ1-2, with TRBD1 identical over 8 bases. This CDR3 is 16 amino acids long. V lost 4 bases, J lost 0 bases, and 7 bases stayed unmatched. CDR1 and CDR2 from the germline V gene are MGHRA and YSYEKL. CDR3 nucleotide sequence: TGCGCCAGCAGCCCACTTCAGGGGGCGACTAACTATGGCTACACCTTC. Amino acid sequence: CASSPLQGATNYGYTF.

This clonotype was observed a handful of times. The chain combines TRBV7-2 with TRBJ1-5; D is unresolved. V was pared by 5 bases and J by 3 bases, with 8 bases between. CDR3 size: 13 residues. Looked up from germline, CDR1 is SGHTA and CDR2 is FQGNSA. CDR3 in amino acids: CASSRVFNQPQHF. The DNA for the CDR3 is TGTGCCAGCAGCAGGGTTTTCAATCAGCCCCAGCATTTT.